The 13 T cell receptor beta chains listed next were all sequenced from one sample in a study of blood T cell repertoires in COVID-19. Measured with immunoSEQ multiplex PCR; TCRdb has only the in-frame clones, and not every one. The sample carries about 140,000 clones, about four fifths recorded once. The sample was peripheral blood. The receptor set was obtained from a woman aged 55-69 years with acute or convalescent COVID-19.

The chain has TRBV28 and TRBJ2-7, with TRBD1 as a possible D gene (5 bases). V shed 8 bases and J shed 5 bases, with 22 bases lying between them. Germline lookup yields CDR1 MDHEN and CDR2 SYDVKM. This CDR3 has 15 residues. The CDR3, as DNA: TGTGCCAGCCACAAGCAGGGCACTCTCGGAAACGAGCAGTACTTC. It is translated as CASHKQGTLGNEQYF.

The chain recombines TRBV25-1 with TRBJ1-5, with D hard to call. CDR3 size: 13 residues. V was pared by 6 bases and J by 2 bases, with 8 bases between. Germline V gives CDR1 MGHDK, CDR2 SYGVNS. Written as DNA, the CDR3 is TGTGCCAGCAGCCTGAGTGGCAATCAGCCCCAGCATTTT. Amino acids: CASSLSGNQPQHF.

In its sample, this clone was seen once. The chain uses TRBV5-4 and TRBJ1-4, with 7 nucleotides matching TRBD1. The germline V gene encodes CDR1 SGHNT and CDR2 YYREEE (reference sequence). The CDR3 is 14 amino acids. Trimming took 1 base from V and 4 from J; bases not matched to a gene: 1. The CDR3 loop reads CASSLQGVNEKLFF. The CDR3 bases are TGTGCCAGCAGCTTGCAGGGGGTTAATGAAAAACTGTTTTTT.

The J gene is TRBJ1-1, the V gene TRBV6-5; D is uncertain. Trimming pared 6 bases from V and 1 base from J, leaving 9 bases between. Germline V CDR1 and CDR2: MNHEY, SVGAGI. The CDR3 totals 13 residues. CDR3 protein: CASRARQNTEAFF. The CDR3 DNA is TGTGCCAGCAGAGCCCGACAGAACACTGAAGCTTTCTTT.

The CDR3, as DNA: TGTGCCAGCAGGATACAGGGGACTGCTGAAGCTTTCTTT. Residues: CASRIQGTAEAFF. The chain links TRBV6-5 to TRBJ1-1; 7 bases fit TRBD1. CDR1 and CDR2 (germline): MNHEY, SVGAGI. The ends lost 6 bases at V and 6 bases at J; junction bases unmatched: 7. This CDR3 region has 13 residues.

The V and J genes are TRBV28 and TRBJ1-3, with D tentatively TRBD1 (5 bases). The V and J ends lost 5 bases and 11 bases respectively, with 19 bases between them. Per germline, CDR1 MDHEN and CDR2 SYDVKM. This CDR3 region has 14 residues. The CDR3 DNA is TGTGCCAGCAGTCCCCGGAGGGGTTATAGCCCCATATATTTT. Translating gives CASSPRRGYSPIYF. The entire variable domain, with the rest obtained from reference TRBV28 and TRBJ1-3, is as follows: DVKVTQSSRYLVKRTGEKVFLECVQDMDHENMFWYRQDPGLGLRLIYFSYDVKMKEKGDIPEGYSVSREKKERFSLILESASTNQTSMYLCASSPRRGYSPIYFGEGSWLTVV.

In its sample, this clone was seen once. The chain links TRBV5-1 to TRBJ2-7; 8 nucleotides agree with TRBD1. From germline, CDR1 is SGHRS and CDR2 YFSETQ. The junction had 7 bases not matched to a gene; V was cut back by 1 base and J by 4 bases. This CDR3 region has 15 residues. Written as DNA, the CDR3 is TGCGCCAGCAGCTTGTCCGGCAGGGGGCTGTACGAGCAGTACTTC. It specifies CASSLSGRGLYEQYF.

This clone was seen a few times. The rearrangement joins TRBV28 to TRBJ1-5; tentative D call: TRBD1 (6 bases). Germline assignment: CDR1 MDHEN and CDR2 SYDVKM. Trimming removed 5 bases from V and 2 bases from J, with 19 bases in between. The CDR3 has 17 residues. CDR3 in amino acids: CASSPQQGLKGNQPQHF. The CDR3 nucleotides are TGTGCCAGCAGTCCTCAACAGGGCTTAAAGGGCAATCAGCCCCAGCATTTT.

On this clone itself: Mismatch with germline at one junction end may stem from a read error. The genes are TRBV29-1 and TRBJ1-2, with D perhaps matching TRBD1 (6 bases). The V gene's germline CDR1 is SQVTM and CDR2 ANQGSEA. This CDR3 spans 10 amino acids. CDR3 sequence reads: CSVAGQPNLF. The CDR3 DNA sequence: TGCAGCGTTGCGGGACAACCTAACCTTTTC.

This chain links TRBV7-9 with TRBJ1-2, with D possibly being TRBD1 (6 bases). Trimming took 11 bases from V and 5 from J, leaving 18 bases between them. Germline V gene sequence: CDR1 SEHNR, CDR2 FQNEAQ (reference sequence). This CDR3 has 13 amino acids. Here the CDR3 reads CAGTTDRFYGYTF. The CDR3 DNA is TGTGCCGGCACCACGGACAGATTTTATGGCTACACCTTC.

This rearrangement joins TRBV3-1 (or the pseudogene TRBV3-2) to TRBJ2-7; D ambiguous. Germline lookup yields CDR1 LGHDT and CDR2 YNNKEL (reference sequence). The CDR3 loop spans 15 amino acids. The V gene lost 0 bases and the J gene lost 2 bases, with 11 bases spanning the gap. The CDR3 bases are TGTGCCAGCAGCCAAGATATCTCGGTGCCCTACGAGCAGTACTTC. It translates to CASSQDISVPYEQYF.

The rearrangement joins TRBV11-1 to TRBJ2-3; TRBD2 aligns across 12 bases. V shed 0 bases and J 2 bases; nucleotides not matched to a gene: 3. The CDR3 has 17 residues. CDR1 is SGHAT, CDR2 FQDESV, per germline (reference sequence). The CDR3 nucleotides read TGTGCCAGCAGCTTAGCGACTAGCGGGAGATCCACAGATACGCAGTATTTT. Protein product: CASSLATSGRSTDTQYF.

The V call is TRBV6-5, the J call TRBJ1-5; 7 bases align to TRBD1. Per the germline V gene, CDR1 is MNHEY and CDR2 is SVGAGI. This CDR3 region has 15 residues. V lost 6 bases, J lost 4 bases, and 9 bases stayed unmatched. The chain's CDR3 is CASREAGGVNQPQHF. Written as DNA, the CDR3 is TGTGCCAGCAGGGAGGCAGGGGGTGTAAATCAGCCCCAGCATTTT.